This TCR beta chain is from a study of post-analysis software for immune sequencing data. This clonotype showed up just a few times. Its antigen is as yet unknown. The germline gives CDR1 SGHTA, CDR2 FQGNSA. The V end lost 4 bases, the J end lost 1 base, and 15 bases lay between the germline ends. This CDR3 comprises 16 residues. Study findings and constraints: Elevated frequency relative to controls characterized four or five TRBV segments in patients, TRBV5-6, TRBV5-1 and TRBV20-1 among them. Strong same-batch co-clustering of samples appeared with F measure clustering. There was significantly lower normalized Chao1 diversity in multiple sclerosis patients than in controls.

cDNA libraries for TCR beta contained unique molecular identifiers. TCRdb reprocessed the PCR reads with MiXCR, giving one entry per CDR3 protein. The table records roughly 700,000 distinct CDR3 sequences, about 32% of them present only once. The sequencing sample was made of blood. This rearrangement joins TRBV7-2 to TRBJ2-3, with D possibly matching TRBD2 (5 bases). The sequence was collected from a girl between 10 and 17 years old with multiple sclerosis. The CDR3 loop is CASSSGSGVRTDTQYF. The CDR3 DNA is TGTGCCAGCAGCTCGGGGTCCGGGGTTCGCACAGATACGCAGTATTTT.